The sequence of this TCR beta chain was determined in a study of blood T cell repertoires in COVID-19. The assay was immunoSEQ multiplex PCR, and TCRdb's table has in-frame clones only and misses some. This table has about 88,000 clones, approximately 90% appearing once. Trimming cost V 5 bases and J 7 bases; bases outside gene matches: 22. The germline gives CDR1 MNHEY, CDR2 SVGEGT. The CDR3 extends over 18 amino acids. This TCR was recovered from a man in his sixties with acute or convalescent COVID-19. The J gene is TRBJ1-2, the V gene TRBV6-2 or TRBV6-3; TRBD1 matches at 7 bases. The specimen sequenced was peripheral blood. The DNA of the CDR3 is TGTGCCAGCAGTACCTTGGGACAGAGCTTGTATCAACTATGTGGCTACACCTTC. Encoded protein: CASSTLGQSLYQLCGYTF.